A selection of T cell receptor beta chains follows, all from one sample in a study of response to subunit inactivated influenza vaccine. MiXCR was run by TCRdb on the RT-PCR reads, yielding one entry per CDR3 protein. Among about 830,000 distinct CDR3 sequences, under 20% were seen once, and the ten largest hold around 9.9%. The sample in question was PBMCs from blood, obtained 5 days after vaccination. These TCRs come from a man aged 45 to 65 who received an inactivated influenza vaccine. CDR3s include the opening cysteine and the closing phenylalanine or tryptophan. The D gene is left open where the match is weak. Where a row states a size, it is once, few, many or the class of an expanded clone; other rows omit it.

J gene,D gene,V gene,clone size,CDR3 protein,CDR3 DNA
TRBJ2-5,-,TRBV7-2,-,CASSGTGRAQYF,TGTGCCAGCAGCGGCACAGGGAGGGCCCAGTACTTC
TRBJ1-4,-,TRBV3-1,few,CASSQGTGATNEKLFF,TGTGCCAGCAGCCAAGGGACGGGCGCAACTAATGAAAAACTGTTTTTT
TRBJ2-3,-,TRBV18,-,CASSPLTPSTDTQYF,TGTGCCAGCTCACCTCTCACCCCTAGCACAGATACGCAGTATTTT
TRBJ2-7,-,TRBV30,few,CAWSANIRPQGHEQYF,TGTGCCTGGAGTGCGAACATTAGGCCGCAGGGCCACGAGCAGTACTTC
TRBJ2-7,TRBD1,TRBV20-1,few,CSGPGQGVYEQYF,TGCAGTGGTCCGGGACAGGGGGTCTACGAGCAGTACTTC
TRBJ2-7,TRBD2,TRBV12-3/TRBV12-4,few,CASSPKTSGVYEQYF,TGTGCCAGCAGTCCAAAGACTAGCGGGGTCTACGAGCAGTACTTC
TRBJ2-6,TRBD1,TRBV11-2,-,CASSLPGQGLGGPNVLTF,TGTGCCAGCAGCCTTCCGGGACAGGGATTAGGTGGGCCCAACGTCCTGACTTTC
TRBJ2-7,-,TRBV20-1,many,CSASIPLGSSYEQYF,TGCAGTGCTAGTATCCCCCTTGGGAGCTCCTACGAGCAGTACTTC
TRBJ2-6,-,TRBV5-1,-,CASSLASGWTGANVLTF,TGCGCCAGCAGCTTGGCCAGTGGGTGGACTGGGGCCAACGTCCTGACTTTC
TRBJ1-5,-,TRBV7-9,few,CASSLGGKGNQPQHF,TGTGCCAGCAGCTTAGGAGGGAAAGGCAATCAGCCCCAGCATTTT
TRBJ1-4,-,TRBV7-9,few,CASSPGFGGTTEKLFF,TGTGCCAGCAGCCCCGGCTTTGGGGGCACTACAGAAAAACTGTTTTTT
TRBJ2-1,TRBD2,TRBV11-3,-,CASSLDYRSSGRDEQFF,TGTGCCAGCAGCTTAGATTATCGGTCTAGCGGGAGAGATGAGCAGTTCTTC
TRBJ2-3,-,TRBV20-1,few,CSARRLALVSTDTQYF,TGCAGTGCTAGGCGACTCGCCCTCGTGAGCACAGATACGCAGTATTTT
TRBJ2-7,-,TRBV4-3,-,CASSQVGQKNYEQYF,TGCGCCAGCAGCCAAGTAGGCCAGAAAAACTACGAGCAGTACTTC
TRBJ2-1,-,TRBV18,once,CASSPPTGSDSHNEQFF,TGTGCCAGCTCACCACCGACCGGCTCCGACTCCCACAATGAGCAGTTCTTC
TRBJ2-7,TRBD2,TRBV28,few,CASSLFSGRLNYEQYF,TGTGCCAGCAGTTTATTTAGCGGGAGGTTGAACTACGAGCAGTACTTC
TRBJ1-1,-,TRBV2,-,CASKMGGSVTEAFF,TGTGCCAGCAAGATGGGGGGGTCTGTCACTGAAGCTTTCTTT
TRBJ2-4,-,TRBV4-2,many,CASSQAGSYIQYF,TGTGCCAGCAGCCAGGCAGGGTCATACATTCAGTACTTC
TRBJ2-3,-,TRBV20-1,few,CSASGHTDTQYF,TGCAGTGCGAGCGGCCACACAGATACGCAGTATTTT
TRBJ2-7,TRBD1,TRBV2,few,CASRGTFRDSSYEQYF,TGTGCCAGCAGGGGTACGTTCCGGGACAGCTCCTACGAGCAGTACTTC
TRBJ2-7,-,TRBV7-6,-,CASSLAVKGVREQYF,TGTGCCAGCAGCTTAGCAGTCAAGGGGGTACGCGAGCAGTACTTC
TRBJ2-7,-,TRBV20-1,many,CSAPDSYEQYF,TGCAGTGCTCCCGACAGCTACGAGCAGTACTTC
TRBJ1-2,TRBD1,TRBV5-1,few,CASSFTGDGYTF,TGCGCCAGCAGCTTCACAGGGGATGGCTACACCTTC
TRBJ2-4,TRBD2,TRBV7-2,-,CASSPRGGRGGNIQYF,TGTGCCAGCAGCCCTCGGGGAGGACGGGGGGGAAACATTCAGTACTTC
TRBJ1-2,TRBD1,TRBV29-1,few,CSVGLGQGIGYTF,TGCAGCGTCGGGTTAGGACAGGGTATAGGCTACACCTTC
TRBJ1-1,-,TRBV20-1,-,CSARDPRGSSTEAFF,TGCAGTGCTAGAGATCCCAGGGGATCGTCGACTGAAGCTTTCTTT
TRBJ2-3,TRBD2,TRBV7-2,few,CASSSRAGTSTDTQYF,TGTGCCAGCAGCTCCAGAGCGGGGACTAGCACAGATACGCAGTATTTT
TRBJ2-7,TRBD2,TRBV4-2,-,CASSQDLGLVYEQYF,TGTGCCAGCAGCCAAGATCTAGGACTAGTCTACGAGCAGTACTTC
TRBJ1-2,-,TRBV12-3/TRBV12-4,-,CASTQSSGENYGYTF,TGTGCCAGCACCCAGAGCTCAGGAGAGAACTATGGCTACACCTTC
TRBJ2-2,TRBD1,TRBV6-2/TRBV6-3,-,CASGERDRRLTGELFF,TGTGCCAGCGGCGAACGGGACAGGCGCCTCACCGGGGAGCTGTTTTTT
TRBJ1-6,TRBD1,TRBV4-1,few,CASSPDRGSPLHF,TGCGCCAGCAGCCCGGACAGGGGGTCACCCCTCCACTTT
TRBJ2-1,TRBD1,TRBV3-1,many,CASNTGGEQFF,TGTGCCAGCAACACAGGGGGAGAGCAGTTCTTC
TRBJ2-5,-,TRBV29-1,few,CSVGGLRGKETQYF,TGCAGCGTTGGAGGGCTACGAGGGAAAGAGACCCAGTACTTC
TRBJ1-6,-,TRBV6-1,-,CASKSGIQNSPLHF,TGTGCCAGCAAATCAGGGATTCAGAATTCACCCCTCCACTTT
TRBJ2-4,-,TRBV3-1,-,CASSLGSGNIQYF,TGTGCCAGCAGCCTTGGGTCGGGAAACATTCAGTACTTC
TRBJ2-2,-,TRBV4-2,few,CASSQTSARELFF,TGTGCCAGCAGCCAGACGTCCGCCCGGGAGCTGTTTTTT
TRBJ2-7,-,TRBV12-3/TRBV12-4,many,CASSSDGTYEQYF,TGTGCCAGCAGTTCGGACGGAACCTACGAGCAGTACTTC
TRBJ1-1,-,TRBV7-9,many,CASSLGGTVNTEAFF,TGTGCCAGCAGCTTAGGAGGCACAGTGAACACTGAAGCTTTCTTT
TRBJ1-4,-,TRBV4-2,-,CASSPSGEAFTELFF,TGTGCCAGCAGCCCTTCAGGGGAGGCGTTTACTGAACTGTTTTTT
TRBJ1-1,-,TRBV28,few,CASSLWTGEAFF,TGTGCCAGCAGTTTATGGACAGGAGAAGCTTTCTTT
TRBJ2-3,-,TRBV20-1,-,CSATARMSTDTQYF,TGCAGTGCTACGGCGCGGATGAGCACAGATACGCAGTATTTT
TRBJ1-2,-,TRBV7-2,few,CASSLGKDYGYTF,TGTGCCAGCAGCTTAGGGAAAGACTATGGCTACACCTTC
TRBJ1-5,TRBD1,TRBV28,-,CASRPGQTNQPQHF,TGTGCCAGCAGGCCGGGACAGACCAATCAGCCCCAGCATTTT
TRBJ2-3,-,TRBV5-1,-,CASSPGAADTQYF,TGCGCCAGCAGCCCGGGGGCAGCAGATACGCAGTATTTT
TRBJ1-2,TRBD1,TRBV6-1,few,CATQGTGHYGYTF,TGTGCCACCCAGGGGACAGGCCACTATGGCTACACCTTC
TRBJ1-2,-,TRBV20-1,few,CSAPDGGWGGYTF,TGCAGTGCACCCGACGGGGGATGGGGAGGCTACACCTTC
TRBJ2-2,TRBD2,TRBV4-2,-,CASSPLAGTNTGELFF,TGTGCCAGCAGCCCCTTAGCGGGGACGAACACCGGGGAGCTGTTTTTT
TRBJ2-7,TRBD2,TRBV12-3/TRBV12-4,-,CASSRPSGGTYEQYF,TGTGCCAGCAGCCGACCGAGCGGGGGGACCTACGAGCAGTACTTC
TRBJ2-7,TRBD1,TRBV3-1,-,CASSHPGQGVYEQYF,TGTGCCAGCAGCCACCCGGGACAGGGGGTCTACGAGCAGTACTTC
TRBJ1-3,-,TRBV4-2,few,CASSQDMVGTGGSGNTIYF,TGTGCCAGCAGCCAAGATATGGTGGGGACGGGAGGCTCTGGAAACACCATATATTTT
TRBJ2-5,-,TRBV12-3/TRBV12-4,few,CASRGRQETQYF,TGTGCCAGCAGGGGTCGCCAAGAGACCCAGTACTTC